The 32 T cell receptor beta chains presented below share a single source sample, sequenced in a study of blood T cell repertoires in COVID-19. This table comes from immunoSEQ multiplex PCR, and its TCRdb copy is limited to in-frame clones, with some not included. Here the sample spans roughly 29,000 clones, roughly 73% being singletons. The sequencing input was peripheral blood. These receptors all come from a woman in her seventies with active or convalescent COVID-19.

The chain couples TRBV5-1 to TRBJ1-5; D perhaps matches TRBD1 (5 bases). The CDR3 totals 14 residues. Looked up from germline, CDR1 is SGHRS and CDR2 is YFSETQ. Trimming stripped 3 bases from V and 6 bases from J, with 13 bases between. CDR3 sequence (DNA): TGCGCCAGCAGCTCGGGACTTGACGGTCAGCCCCAGCATTTT. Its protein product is CASSSGLDGQPQHF.

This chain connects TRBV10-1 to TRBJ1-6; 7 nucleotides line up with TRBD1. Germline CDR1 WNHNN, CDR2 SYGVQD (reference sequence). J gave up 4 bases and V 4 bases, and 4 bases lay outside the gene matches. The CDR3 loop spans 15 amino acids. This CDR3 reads CASSVGGQYNSPLHF. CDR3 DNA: TGCGCCAGCAGTGTGGGGGGACAGTATAATTCACCCCTCCACTTT.

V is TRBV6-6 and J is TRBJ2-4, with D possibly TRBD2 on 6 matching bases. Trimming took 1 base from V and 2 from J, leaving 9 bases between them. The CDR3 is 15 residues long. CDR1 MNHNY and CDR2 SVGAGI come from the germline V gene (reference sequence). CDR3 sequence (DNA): TGTGCCAGCAGTTACTGGGGGGAAACCAAAAACATTCAGTACTTC. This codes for CASSYWGETKNIQYF.

In DNA, the CDR3 is TGCGCCAGCAGCTTGTTCTCTCCTCAAGAGACCCAGTACTTC. Protein product: CASSLFSPQETQYF. The gene calls are TRBV5-1 and TRBJ2-5; D unresolved. Germline V lookup: CDR1 SGHRS, CDR2 YFSETQ. This CDR3 region has 14 residues. V was shortened by 1 base and J by 2 bases, with 9 bases between the two germline ends.

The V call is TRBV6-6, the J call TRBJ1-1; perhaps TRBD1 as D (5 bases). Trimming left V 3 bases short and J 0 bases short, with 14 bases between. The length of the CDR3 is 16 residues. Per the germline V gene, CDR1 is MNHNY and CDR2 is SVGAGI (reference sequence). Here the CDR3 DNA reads TGTGCCAGCAGTTATATGGGGGGACCCTTGAACACTGAAGCTTTCTTT. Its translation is CASSYMGGPLNTEAFF.

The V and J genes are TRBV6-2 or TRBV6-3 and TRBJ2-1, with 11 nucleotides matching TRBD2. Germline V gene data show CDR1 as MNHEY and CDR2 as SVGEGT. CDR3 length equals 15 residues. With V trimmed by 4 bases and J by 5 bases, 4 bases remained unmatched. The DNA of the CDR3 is TGTGCCAGCAGTTTTTTAGCGGGGGGGAACAATGAGCAGTTCTTC. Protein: CASSFLAGGNNEQFF.

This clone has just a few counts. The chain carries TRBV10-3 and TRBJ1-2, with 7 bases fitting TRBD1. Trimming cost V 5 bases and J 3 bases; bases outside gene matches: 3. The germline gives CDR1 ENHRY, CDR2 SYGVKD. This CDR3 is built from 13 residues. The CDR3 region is CAISKTGDYGYTF. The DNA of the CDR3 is TGTGCCATCAGTAAAACAGGGGACTATGGCTACACCTTC.

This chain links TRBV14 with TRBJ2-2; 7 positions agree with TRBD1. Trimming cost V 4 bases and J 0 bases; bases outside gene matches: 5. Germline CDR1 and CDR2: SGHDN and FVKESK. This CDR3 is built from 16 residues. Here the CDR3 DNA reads TGTGCCAGCAGCCTACAGGGGAACACGAACACCGGGGAGCTGTTTTTT. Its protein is CASSLQGNTNTGELFF.

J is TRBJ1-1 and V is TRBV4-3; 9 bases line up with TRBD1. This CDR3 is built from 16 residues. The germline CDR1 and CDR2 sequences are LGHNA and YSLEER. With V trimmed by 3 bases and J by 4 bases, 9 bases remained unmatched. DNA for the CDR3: TGCGCCAGCAGCCACGTCGGGACAGGGTCGGGCACTGAAGCTTTCTTT. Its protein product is CASSHVGTGSGTEAFF.

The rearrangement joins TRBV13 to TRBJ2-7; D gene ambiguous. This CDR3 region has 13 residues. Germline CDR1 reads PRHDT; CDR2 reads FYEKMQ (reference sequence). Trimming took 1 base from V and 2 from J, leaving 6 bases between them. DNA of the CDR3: TGTGCCAGCAGCTTAGACGGTACCTACGAGCAGTACTTC. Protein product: CASSLDGTYEQYF.

CDR3 amino acids: CAIGLDRDTEAFF. The CDR3, as DNA: TGTGCCATCGGGCTAGACAGGGACACTGAAGCTTTCTTT. The chain recombines TRBV10-3 with TRBJ1-1; 7 bases line up with TRBD1. The CDR3 has 13 residues. V dropped 8 bases and J dropped 3; count of bases not matched to a gene: 6. Germline CDR1 and CDR2: ENHRY and SYGVKD.

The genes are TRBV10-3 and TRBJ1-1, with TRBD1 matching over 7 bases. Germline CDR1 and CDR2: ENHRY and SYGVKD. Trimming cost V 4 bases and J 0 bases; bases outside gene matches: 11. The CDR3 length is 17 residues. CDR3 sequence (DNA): TGTGCCATCAGTGTGAAGGACACCGGGACAGTGAACACTGAAGCTTTCTTT. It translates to CAISVKDTGTVNTEAFF.

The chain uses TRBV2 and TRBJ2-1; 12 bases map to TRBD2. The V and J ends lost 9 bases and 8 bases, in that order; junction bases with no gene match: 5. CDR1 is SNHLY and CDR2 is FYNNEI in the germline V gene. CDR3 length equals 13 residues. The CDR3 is CARAGLAGDEQFF. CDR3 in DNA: TGTGCCAGGGCGGGACTAGCGGGTGATGAGCAGTTCTTC. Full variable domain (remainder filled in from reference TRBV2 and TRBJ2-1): EPEVTQTPSHQVTQMGQEVILRCVPISNHLYFYWYRQILGQKVEFLVSFYNNEISEKSEIFDDQFSVERPDGSNFTLKIRSTKLEDSAMYFCARAGLAGDEQFFGPGTRLTVL.

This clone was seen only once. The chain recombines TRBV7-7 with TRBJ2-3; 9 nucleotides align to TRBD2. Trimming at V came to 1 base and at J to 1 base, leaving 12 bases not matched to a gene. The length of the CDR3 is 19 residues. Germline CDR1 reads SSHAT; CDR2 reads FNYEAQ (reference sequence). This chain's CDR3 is CASSLDVYPSGKGTDTQYF. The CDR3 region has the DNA TGTGCCAGCAGCTTAGACGTCTACCCTAGCGGGAAGGGCACAGATACGCAGTATTTT. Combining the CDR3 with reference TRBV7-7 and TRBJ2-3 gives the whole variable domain GAGVSQSPRYKVTKRGQDVTLRCDPISSHATLYWYQQALGQGPEFLTYFNYEAQPDKSGLPSDRFSAERPEGSISTLTIQRTEQRDSAMYRCASSLDVYPSGKGTDTQYFGPGTRLTVL.

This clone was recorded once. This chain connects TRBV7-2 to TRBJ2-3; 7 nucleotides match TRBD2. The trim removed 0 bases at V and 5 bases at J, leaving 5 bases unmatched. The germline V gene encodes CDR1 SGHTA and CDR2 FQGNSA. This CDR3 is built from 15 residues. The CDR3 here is CASSLAAGALDTQYF. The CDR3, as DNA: TGTGCCAGCAGCTTAGCGGCGGGAGCGTTAGATACGCAGTATTTT.

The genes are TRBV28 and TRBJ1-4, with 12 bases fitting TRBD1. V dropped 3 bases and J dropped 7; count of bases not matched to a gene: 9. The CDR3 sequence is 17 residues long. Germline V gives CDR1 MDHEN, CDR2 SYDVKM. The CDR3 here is CASSLPEGTGGGEKLFF. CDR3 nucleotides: TGTGCCAGCAGTTTGCCAGAAGGGACAGGGGGCGGTGAAAAACTGTTTTTT. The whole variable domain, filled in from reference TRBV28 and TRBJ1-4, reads DVKVTQSSRYLVKRTGEKVFLECVQDMDHENMFWYRQDPGLGLRLIYFSYDVKMKEKGDIPEGYSVSREKKERFSLILESASTNQTSMYLCASSLPEGTGGGEKLFFGSGTQLSVL.

CDR3: CASSTTSGSLEQYF. CDR3 nucleotides: TGTGCCAGCAGCACTACTAGCGGGAGTTTAGAGCAGTACTTC. The genes are TRBV6-5 and TRBJ2-7, with TRBD2 identical over 11 bases. V was clipped by 6 bases and J by 7 bases; unmatched bases: 8. This CDR3 has 14 residues. Germline lookup yields CDR1 MNHEY and CDR2 SVGAGI.

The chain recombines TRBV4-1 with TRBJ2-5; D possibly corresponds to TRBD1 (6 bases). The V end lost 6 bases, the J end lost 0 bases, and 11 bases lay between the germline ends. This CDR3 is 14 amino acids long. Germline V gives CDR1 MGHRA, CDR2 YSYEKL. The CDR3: CASRVGGNQETQYF. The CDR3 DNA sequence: TGCGCCAGCAGGGTAGGGGGAAACCAAGAGACCCAGTACTTC.

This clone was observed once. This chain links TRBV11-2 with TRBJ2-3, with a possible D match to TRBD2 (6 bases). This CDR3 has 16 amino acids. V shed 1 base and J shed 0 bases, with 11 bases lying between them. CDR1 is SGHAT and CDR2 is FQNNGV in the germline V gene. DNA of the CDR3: TGTGCCAGCAGCTTAGGTACCGGGACTAGCACAGATACGCAGTATTTT. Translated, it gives CASSLGTGTSTDTQYF.

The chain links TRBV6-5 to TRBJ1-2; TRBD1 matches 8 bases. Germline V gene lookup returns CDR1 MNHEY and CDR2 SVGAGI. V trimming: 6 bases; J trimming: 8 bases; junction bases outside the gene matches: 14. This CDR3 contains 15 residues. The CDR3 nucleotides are TGTGCCAGCAGCCCAAAGTTCCGACAGGGGAAGGGCTACACCTTC. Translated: CASSPKFRQGKGYTF.

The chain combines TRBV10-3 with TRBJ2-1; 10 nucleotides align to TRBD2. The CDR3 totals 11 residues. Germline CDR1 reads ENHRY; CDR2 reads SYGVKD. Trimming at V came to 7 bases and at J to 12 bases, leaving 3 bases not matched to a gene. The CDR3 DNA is TGTGCCATCACCAGCGGGGGGGGGCAGTTCTTC. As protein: CAITSGGGQFF.

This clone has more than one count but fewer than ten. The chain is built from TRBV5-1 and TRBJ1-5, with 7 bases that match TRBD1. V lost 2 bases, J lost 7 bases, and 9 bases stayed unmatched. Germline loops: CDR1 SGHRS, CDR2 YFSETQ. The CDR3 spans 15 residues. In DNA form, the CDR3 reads TGCGCCAGCAGCTTCTCTCCCGGGACAGCCCAGCCCCAGCATTTT. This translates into CASSFSPGTAQPQHF.

CDR3 sequence (DNA): TGTGCCACCAGCTCTCGGACAGGGGGCTACGAGCAGTACTTC. Protein product: CATSSRTGGYEQYF. The chain links TRBV15 to TRBJ2-7; 10 nucleotides agree with TRBD1. Germline CDR1 is LNHNV and CDR2 is YYDKDF (reference sequence). After removal of 5 bases from V and 3 bases from J, the junction contained 4 bases not matched to a gene. CDR3 size: 14 residues.

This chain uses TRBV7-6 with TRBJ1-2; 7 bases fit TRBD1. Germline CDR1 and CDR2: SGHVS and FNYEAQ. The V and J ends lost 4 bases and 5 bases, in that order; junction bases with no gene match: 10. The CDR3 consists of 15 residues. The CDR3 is CASSSRQGFDYGYTF. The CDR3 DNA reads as TGTGCCAGCAGCTCCCGACAGGGTTTTGATTATGGCTACACCTTC.

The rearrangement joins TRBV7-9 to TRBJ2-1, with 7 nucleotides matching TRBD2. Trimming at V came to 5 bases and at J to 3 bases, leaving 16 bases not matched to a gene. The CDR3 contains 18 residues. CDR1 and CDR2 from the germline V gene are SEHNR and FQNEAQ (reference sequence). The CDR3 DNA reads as TGTGCCAGCAGCCCCCCCGCGCGCGGGAGCCAAGTCTACAATGAGCAGTTCTTC. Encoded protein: CASSPPARGSQVYNEQFF. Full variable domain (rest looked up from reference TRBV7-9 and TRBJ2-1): DTGVSQNPRHKITKRGQNVTFRCDPISEHNRLYWYRQTLGQGPEFLTYFQNEAQLEKSRLLSDRFSAERPKGSFSTLEIQRTEQGDSAMYLCASSPPARGSQVYNEQFFGPGTRLTVL.

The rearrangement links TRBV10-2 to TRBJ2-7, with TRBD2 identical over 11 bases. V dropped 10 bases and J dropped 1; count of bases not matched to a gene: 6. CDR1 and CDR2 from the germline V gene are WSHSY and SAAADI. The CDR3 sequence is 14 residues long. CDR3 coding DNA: TGCGCCACCCGACTAGCGGGGTCATCCTACGAGCAGTACTTC. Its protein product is CATRLAGSSYEQYF.

For the CDR3, the DNA is TGTGCCAGCTCACGGACAGGGGAAGGTCTAGGCTATGGCTACACCTTC. Translation: CASSRTGEGLGYGYTF. The chain carries TRBV18 and TRBJ1-2; 9 nucleotides line up with TRBD1. Trimming took 4 bases from V and 4 from J; bases not matched to a gene: 10. CDR3 length: 16 amino acids. Germline V CDR1 and CDR2: KGHSH, LQKENI.

CDR3 DNA sequence: TGTGCCAGCAGCTTGAACAGAGCTAACTATGGCTACACCTTC. The encoded protein is CASSLNRANYGYTF. The chain carries TRBV7-2 and TRBJ1-2; unclear D gene. This CDR3 region has 14 residues. Trimming pared 3 bases from V and 0 bases from J, leaving 8 bases between. Germline V gene data show CDR1 as SGHTA and CDR2 as FQGNSA.

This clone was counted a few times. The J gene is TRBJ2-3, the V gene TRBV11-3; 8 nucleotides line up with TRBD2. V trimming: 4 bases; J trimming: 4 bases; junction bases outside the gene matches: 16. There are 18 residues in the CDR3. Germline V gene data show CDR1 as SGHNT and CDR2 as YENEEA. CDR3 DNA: TGTGCCAGCAGCTCGAAGCGGGGGCTCCTCCCAGAGGCAGATACGCAGTATTTT. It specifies CASSSKRGLLPEADTQYF. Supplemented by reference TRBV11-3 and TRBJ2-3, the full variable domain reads EAGVVQSPRYKIIEKKQPVAFWCNPISGHNTLYWYLQNLGQGPELLIRYENEEAVDDSQLPKDRFSAERLKGVDSTLKIQPAELGDSAVYLCASSSKRGLLPEADTQYFGPGTRLTVL.

Written as DNA, the CDR3 is TGTGCCACCAGTGATTCCTTGCCGCCAGCGGGAGAAGGAAATACGCAGTATTTT. As protein: CATSDSLPPAGEGNTQYF. The chain employs TRBV24-1 and TRBJ2-3; 8 bases align to TRBD2. This CDR3 has 18 residues. CDR1 and CDR2 (germline): KGHDR, SFDVKD. Unmatched junction bases numbered 16, after V lost 2 bases and J lost 7 bases.

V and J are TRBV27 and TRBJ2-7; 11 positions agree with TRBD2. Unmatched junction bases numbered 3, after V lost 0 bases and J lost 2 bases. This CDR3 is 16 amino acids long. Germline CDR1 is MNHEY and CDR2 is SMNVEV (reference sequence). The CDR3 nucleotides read TGTGCCAGCAGTTTATCGACTAGCGGGATAGCCTACGAGCAGTACTTC. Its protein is CASSLSTSGIAYEQYF.

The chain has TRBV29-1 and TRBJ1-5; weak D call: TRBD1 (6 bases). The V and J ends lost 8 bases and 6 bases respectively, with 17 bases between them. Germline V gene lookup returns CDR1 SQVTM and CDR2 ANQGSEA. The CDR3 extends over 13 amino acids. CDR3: CSCEQGPGQPQHF. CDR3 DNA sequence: TGCAGCTGTGAACAGGGTCCGGGTCAGCCCCAGCATTTT. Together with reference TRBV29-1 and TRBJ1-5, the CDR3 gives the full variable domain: SAVISQKPSRDICQRGTSLTIQCQVDSQVTMMFWYRQQPGQSLTLIATANQGSEATYESGFVIDKFPISRPNLTFSTLTVSNMSPEDSSIYLCSCEQGPGQPQHFGDGTRLSIL.